This TCR beta chain is from a study of response to subunit inactivated influenza vaccine. Per germline, CDR1 LGHDT and CDR2 YNNKEL (reference sequence). With 1 base clipped from V and 4 bases from J, the junction kept 2 bases outside the gene matches. CDR3 length equals 14 residues. This clonotype has at least ten counts. Via MiXCR, TCRdb re-called the RT-PCR reads, giving one row per CDR3 protein. The table lists roughly 790,000 distinct CDR3 sequences, approximately 21% of them singletons. This material consisted of PBMCs from blood, taken less than 6 days after vaccination. The clonotype comes from a man aged 45-65 years who received an inactivated influenza vaccine. The chain links TRBV3-1 to TRBJ2-7, with 9 positions matching TRBD2. The CDR3 region has the DNA TGTGCCAGCAGCCAAGGCCTAGCGGGATACGAGCAGTACTTC. Translation: CASSQGLAGYEQYF.